This TCR beta chain was sequenced for a study of response to subunit inactivated influenza vaccine. TCRdb redid the calling of the RT-PCR reads with MiXCR, one entry per CDR3 protein. This sample has just under 550,000 distinct CDR3 sequences; approximately 22% occur once, and the top ten carry 2.5% to 3%. This clonotype came up a few times. The same data also contributed to another study, on T cells expressing NK-cell markers. Per that paper: Beta-chain TCR cDNA was generated via 5'RACE template switching with UMIs. The study drew TCR beta repertoires from sorted CD3+CD56+NKG2C+, CD3+CD56+NKG2C- and CD3+CD56-NKG2C+ T cells. Seropositivity for HCMV was found in most of the eight sequenced donors, with one seronegative. Dominant NKG2C+ clonotypes accounted for roughly 1.0-7.0% of CD8+ T cells in over 5 donors. Topping the CD3+CD56-NKG2C+ fraction as well were these clonotypes, in a few donors.

The receptor's source is a man aged 50 or older who received an inactivated influenza vaccine. The specimen was CD4+ T cells sorted from PBMCs, collected about 11 days after vaccination.

The CDR3 coding sequence is TGTGCCAGCAGTAGGCTGGGAAGGGAAGAGACCCAGTACTTC. This sequence encodes CASSRLGREETQYF. The chain uses TRBV28 and TRBJ2-5; D is undetermined. V was shortened by 5 bases and J by 3 bases, with 13 bases between the two germline ends. Germline values: CDR1 MDHEN, CDR2 SYDVKM. This CDR3 spans 14 amino acids. Drawing the rest from reference TRBV28 and TRBJ2-5, the complete variable domain is DVKVTQSSRYLVKRTGEKVFLECVQDMDHENMFWYRQDPGLGLRLIYFSYDVKMKEKGDIPEGYSVSREKKERFSLILESASTNQTSMYLCASSRLGREETQYFGPGTRLLVL.